What follows are 12 T cell receptor beta chains derived from one specimen sequenced in a study of shared clonotypes between healthy human individuals. The protocol was immunoSEQ multiplex PCR, while the TCRdb copy is restricted to in-frame clones and leaves out a portion. The profile shows 400,000 to 600,000 clones, roughly 83% of them singletons. The source material was PBMCs. The receptors were sampled from a woman between 40 and 55 years old in good health. Some clones in this sample may be carry-over from other donors' samples.

This clone was seen a single time. V gene TRBV29-1 combines with J gene TRBJ1-1, with 10 positions matching TRBD1. V dropped 1 base and J dropped 4; count of bases not matched to a gene: 6. CDR3 length: 15 amino acids. Germline V gene sequence: CDR1 SQVTM, CDR2 ANQGSEA. The CDR3 DNA reads as TGCAGCGTTGAAGCCCTGGACAGGGGGGGCACTGAAGCTTTCTTT. Encoded protein: CSVEALDRGGTEAFF. The full variable domain, rest sourced from reference TRBV29-1 and TRBJ1-1, is SAVISQKPSRDICQRGTSLTIQCQVDSQVTMMFWYRQQPGQSLTLIATANQGSEATYESGFVIDKFPISRPNLTFSTLTVSNMSPEDSSIYLCSVEALDRGGTEAFFGQGTRLTVV.

As regards this clone: Compared with germline, one end of the junction differs, possibly owing to a read error. J is TRBJ2-3 and V is TRBV6-6; 8 bases match TRBD1. This CDR3 spans 16 amino acids. CDR1 is MNHNY, CDR2 SVGAGI, per germline (reference sequence). CDR3 protein: CASCYRGATPSDTQYF. CDR3 in DNA: TGTGCCAGCTGTTACAGGGGGGCAACGCCCTCAGATACGCAGTATTTT.

This clone was observed at least ten times. The chain has TRBV9 and TRBJ2-3, with D possibly TRBD2 on 5 matching bases. The CDR3 runs to 14 residues. Germline assignment: CDR1 SGDLS and CDR2 YYNGEE. V dropped 1 base and J dropped 2 bases, with 8 bases sitting between them. CDR3 sequence: CASSVRGNTDTQYF. In DNA, the CDR3 is TGTGCCAGCAGCGTACGGGGAAACACAGATACGCAGTATTTT.

The V call is TRBV6-1, the J call TRBJ1-3; no firm D call. The CDR3 is 13 residues long. V was shortened by 0 bases and J by 4 bases, with 4 bases between the two germline ends. Germline values: CDR1 MNHNS, CDR2 SASEGT. This CDR3 is CASSEADGNTIYF. In DNA form, the CDR3 reads TGTGCCAGCAGTGAAGCCGACGGAAACACCATATATTTT.

V and J are TRBV7-8 and TRBJ2-1, with D maybe TRBD2 (5 bases). This CDR3 is 15 amino acids long. Trimming pared 3 bases from V and 0 bases from J, leaving 9 bases between. Germline V gives CDR1 SGHVS, CDR2 FQNEAQ. The CDR3 sequence: CASSFRAGSYNEQFF. The CDR3 coding sequence is TGTGCCAGCAGCTTCCGGGCGGGCTCCTACAATGAGCAGTTCTTC.

This clone was seen at least ten times. The rearrangement joins TRBV7-3 to TRBJ2-2; no firm D call. V gave up 3 bases and J gave up 3 bases, with 5 bases separating them. The germline CDR1 and CDR2 sequences are SGHTA and FQGTGA. The CDR3 runs to 13 residues. The CDR3 protein is CASSFTHTGELFF. The CDR3 coding sequence is TGTGCCAGCAGCTTTACCCACACCGGGGAGCTGTTTTTT.

The rearrangement joins TRBV5-4 to TRBJ2-1; TRBD2 matches 10 bases. This CDR3 is built from 16 residues. CDR1 is SGHNT, CDR2 YYREEE, per germline (reference sequence). Trimming took 4 bases from V and 0 from J; bases not matched to a gene: 4. The chain's CDR3 is CASSGRTSGSYNEQFF. Written as DNA, the CDR3 is TGTGCCAGCAGCGGGAGGACTAGCGGCTCCTACAATGAGCAGTTCTTC.

The chain recombines TRBV9 with TRBJ2-1, with TRBD2 matching 11 bases. Trimming at V came to 3 bases and at J to 4 bases, leaving 6 bases not matched to a gene. Germline CDR1 and CDR2: SGDLS and YYNGEE. The length of the CDR3 is 16 residues. This CDR3 is CASSEGTSGLYNEQFF. CDR3 in DNA: TGTGCCAGCAGCGAAGGGACTAGCGGCCTATACAATGAGCAGTTCTTC.

Only a few counts were recorded for this clone. The chain carries TRBV28 and TRBJ2-1; 9 bases fit TRBD2. The V segment lost 10 bases and the J segment 7 bases; nucleotides outside the gene matches: 17. CDR3 length: 16 residues. Germline lookup yields CDR1 MDHEN and CDR2 SYDVKM. For the CDR3, the DNA is TGTGCCACCATTGGCGGGGGGGGGAGTACTTGGAATGAGCAGTTCTTC. Translating it yields CATIGGGGSTWNEQFF.

On this clone: A far bigger clonotype differs at one base, so this is likely a read error. V and J are TRBV5-1 and TRBJ2-3, with D possibly matching TRBD2 (5 bases). Germline-derived CDR1 and CDR2 are SGHRS and YFSETQ. The CDR3 is made up of 15 amino acids. CDR3 residues: CASSLGLAVTDAQYF. As DNA, the CDR3 is TGCGCCAGCAGCTTGGGGCTAGCAGTTACAGATGCGCAGTATTTT.

This chain connects TRBV30 to TRBJ2-5; 14 nucleotides line up with TRBD2. The DNA end lines up better with TRBJ2-7; the J call may be wrong. CDR1 GTSNPN and CDR2 SVGIG come from the germline V gene (reference sequence). This CDR3 is built from 16 residues. Here the CDR3 DNA reads TGTGCCTGGAGTCGACTAGCGGGAGGGAGCTCCTACGAGCAGTACTTC. The encoded protein is CAWSRLAGGSSYEQYF.

The chain links TRBV5-4 to TRBJ1-1; possibly TRBD1 for D (6 bases). Germline CDR1 reads SGHNT; CDR2 reads YYREEE (reference sequence). CDR3 length: 14 residues. V lost 4 bases and J lost 3, with 13 bases in between. In DNA, the CDR3 is TGTGCCAGCAGCATGCAGGGGACTCACACTGAAGCTTTCTTT. Translated, it gives CASSMQGTHTEAFF.